This is a list of T cell receptor beta chains from one sample in a study of brain T cells in children with intractable seizures. Assay: immunoSEQ multiplex PCR; the TCRdb copy retains only in-frame clones and omits some. This sample has about 76,000 clones; around 93% occur once, and the top ten carry approximately 1.4%. The specimen was peripheral blood, collected at surgery. The receptor source for this set is a boy in the first two years of life with tuberous sclerosis and intractable seizures. Both conserved end residues are trimmed from each CDR3. Where a row states a size, it is once, few, many or the class of an expanded clone; other rows omit it.

J gene: TRBJ2-7
CDR3 length: 12
V gene: TRBV19
clone size: .
CDR3 protein: ASSMRGLPYEQY

J gene: TRBJ2-7
CDR3 length: 12
V gene: TRBV19
clone size: .
CDR3 protein: ASNLGGRQNRQY

J gene: TRBJ2-7
CDR3 length: 13
V gene: TRBV9
clone size: .
CDR3 protein: ASSVGLAGAYEQY

J gene: TRBJ2-5
CDR3 length: 13
V gene: TRBV12-5
clone size: .
CDR3 protein: ASAAGGGASETQY

J gene: TRBJ2-7
CDR3 length: 12
V gene: TRBV9
clone size: .
CDR3 protein: ASSPLAGASEQY

J gene: TRBJ2-5
CDR3 length: 12
V gene: TRBV5-1
clone size: .
CDR3 protein: ASSPGGTEETQY

J gene: TRBJ2-7
CDR3 length: 12
V gene: TRBV5-6
clone size: .
CDR3 protein: ASSTGVLSYEQY

J gene: TRBJ1-4
CDR3 length: 11
V gene: TRBV4-1
clone size: .
CDR3 protein: ASSRTGGEKLF

J gene: TRBJ2-1
CDR3 length: 13
V gene: TRBV2
clone size: .
CDR3 protein: ASRETSGVYNEQF

J gene: TRBJ2-3
CDR3 length: 14
V gene: TRBV5-4
clone size: .
CDR3 protein: ASSPAAGVGTDTQY

J gene: TRBJ1-5
CDR3 length: 13
V gene: TRBV28
clone size: .
CDR3 protein: ASSLDGDSNQPQH

J gene: TRBJ2-3
CDR3 length: 13
V gene: TRBV11-3
clone size: .
CDR3 protein: ASSSRLAGDNTQY

J gene: TRBJ1-1
CDR3 length: 11
V gene: TRBV10-1
clone size: .
CDR3 protein: ASSESIPGEAF

J gene: TRBJ2-7
CDR3 length: 16
V gene: TRBV2
clone size: .
CDR3 protein: ASSGPASGGAPSYEQY

J gene: TRBJ1-5
CDR3 length: 11
V gene: TRBV11-3
clone size: .
CDR3 protein: ASSFGRNQPQH

J gene: TRBJ1-1
CDR3 length: 9
V gene: TRBV13
clone size: .
CDR3 protein: ASSLGSEAF

J gene: TRBJ1-1
CDR3 length: 13
V gene: TRBV7-9
clone size: .
CDR3 protein: ASSFGGFSDTEAF

J gene: TRBJ2-2
CDR3 length: 12
V gene: TRBV10-1
clone size: .
CDR3 protein: ASIMGCPTGELF

J gene: TRBJ1-6
CDR3 length: 11
V gene: TRBV2
clone size: .
CDR3 protein: ASSDLRNSPLH

J gene: TRBJ2-7
CDR3 length: 12
V gene: TRBV5-4
clone size: .
CDR3 protein: ASSDGGSSYEQY

J gene: TRBJ2-7
CDR3 length: 13
V gene: TRBV28
clone size: .
CDR3 protein: ASSPPRTSPYEQY

J gene: TRBJ2-1
CDR3 length: 14
V gene: TRBV30
clone size: .
CDR3 protein: AWIPGRITNYNEQF

J gene: TRBJ1-1
CDR3 length: 10
V gene: TRBV9
clone size: .
CDR3 protein: ASDSGGGEAF

J gene: TRBJ2-1
CDR3 length: 14
V gene: TRBV27
clone size: .
CDR3 protein: ASSLSGTSGNHEQF

J gene: TRBJ2-5
CDR3 length: 10
V gene: TRBV6-5
clone size: .
CDR3 protein: ASSPVSETQY

J gene: TRBJ2-5
CDR3 length: 13
V gene: TRBV28
clone size: .
CDR3 protein: ASNPPKRKFKTQY

J gene: TRBJ2-5
CDR3 length: 13
V gene: TRBV7-3
clone size: .
CDR3 protein: ASRPGGRSQETQY

J gene: TRBJ2-2
CDR3 length: 19
V gene: TRBV28
clone size: .
CDR3 protein: ASSFGLLGLADKVNTGELF

J gene: TRBJ2-5
CDR3 length: 14
V gene: TRBV5-5
clone size: once
CDR3 protein: ASSPEGLAGVETQY